Below, one TCR beta chain is given with its context. Its specificity is unknown. This sample was included in a study of beta chain features in type 1 diabetes. The germline gives CDR1 SGHTA, CDR2 FQGTGA. The V and J ends lost 5 bases and 8 bases, in that order; junction bases with no gene match: 7. The CDR3 length is 14 residues. Study findings and constraints: A cDNA-based sequencing approach could over-represent cells with high TCR expression. Shorter TCRB CDR3s, moderately but significantly so, marked every one of the four CD4+ subsets in Type 1 diabetes patients.

Expressed TCRB transcripts got sequenced, as all isolated RNA was reverse transcribed. Data came from immunoSEQ multiplex PCR; TCRdb stores just in-frame clones and leaves some out. The data contain 150,000 to 190,000 clones, roughly 8.1% of them singletons. The specimen sequenced was central memory CD4+ T cells from blood. The chain is built from TRBV7-3 and TRBJ2-1, with TRBD1 identical over 9 bases. The sequence came from a man between 18 and 29 years old in good health. CDR3 in amino acids: CASSQGTGWDEQFF. The CDR3 DNA follows: TGTGCCAGCAGCCAAGGGACAGGGTGGGATGAGCAGTTCTTC.